This T cell receptor beta chain was sequenced in a study of identical twins. V dropped 0 bases and J dropped 2 bases, with 5 bases sitting between them. The V gene's germline CDR1 is SGHAT and CDR2 FQNNGV. The CDR3 consists of 13 residues. TCRdb re-derived calls from the 5' RACE reads in MiXCR, one entry per CDR3 protein. The table lists some 440,000 distinct CDR3 sequences, approximately 24% of them singletons, with 2.5% to 3.5% in the top ten. The sample was also reused in another study, on T cells expressing NK-cell markers.

The sample comprised CD4+ T cells sorted from blood. This clonotype was sampled from a woman aged 18-29 years in good health. This sequence joins TRBV11-2 and TRBJ2-7; D is unresolved. CDR3 region: CASSLEVAYEQYF. In nucleotides, the CDR3 is TGTGCCAGCAGCTTAGAGGTTGCCTACGAGCAGTACTTC.